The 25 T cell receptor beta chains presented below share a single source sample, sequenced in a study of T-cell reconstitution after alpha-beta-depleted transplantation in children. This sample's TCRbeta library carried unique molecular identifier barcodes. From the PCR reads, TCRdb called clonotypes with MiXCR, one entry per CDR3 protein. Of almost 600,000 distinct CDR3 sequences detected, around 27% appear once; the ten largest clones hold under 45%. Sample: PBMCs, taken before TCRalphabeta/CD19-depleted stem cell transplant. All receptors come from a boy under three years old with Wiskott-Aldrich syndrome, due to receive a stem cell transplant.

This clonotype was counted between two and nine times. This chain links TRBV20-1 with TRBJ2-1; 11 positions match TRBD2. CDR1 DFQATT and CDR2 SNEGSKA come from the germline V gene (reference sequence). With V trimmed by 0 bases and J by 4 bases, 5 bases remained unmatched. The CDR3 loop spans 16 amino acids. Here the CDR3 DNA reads TGCAGTGCTAGAGACCCCCTAGCGGGAGGTTACAATGAGCAGTTCTTC. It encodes CSARDPLAGGYNEQFF.

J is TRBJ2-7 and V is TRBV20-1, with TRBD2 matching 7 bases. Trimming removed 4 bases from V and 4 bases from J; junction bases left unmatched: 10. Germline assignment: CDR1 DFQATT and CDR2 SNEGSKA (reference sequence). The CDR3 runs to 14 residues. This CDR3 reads CSAMRVREGYEQYF. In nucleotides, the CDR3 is TGCAGTGCTATGAGAGTGAGGGAGGGGTACGAGCAGTACTTC.

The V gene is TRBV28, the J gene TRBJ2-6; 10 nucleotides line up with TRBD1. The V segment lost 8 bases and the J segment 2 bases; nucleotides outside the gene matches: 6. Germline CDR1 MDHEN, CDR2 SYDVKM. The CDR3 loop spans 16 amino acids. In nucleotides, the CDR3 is TGTGCCAGCGAACGGACAGGGGGAACTGGGGCCAACGTCCTGACTTTC. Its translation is CASERTGGTGANVLTF.

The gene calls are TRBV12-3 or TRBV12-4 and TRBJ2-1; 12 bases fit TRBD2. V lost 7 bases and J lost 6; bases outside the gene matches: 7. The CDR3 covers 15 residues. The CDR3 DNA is TGTGCCAGCACCCAGACTAGCGGGAGATCCAATGAGCAGTTCTTC. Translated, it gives CASTQTSGRSNEQFF.

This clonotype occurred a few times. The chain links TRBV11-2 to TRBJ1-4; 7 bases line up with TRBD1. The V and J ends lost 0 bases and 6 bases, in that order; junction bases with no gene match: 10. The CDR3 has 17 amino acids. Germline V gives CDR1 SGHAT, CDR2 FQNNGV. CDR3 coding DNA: TGTGCCAGCAGCTTAGATCGGTTCGGGACAGTTGATGAAAAACTGTTTTTT. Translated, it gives CASSLDRFGTVDEKLFF. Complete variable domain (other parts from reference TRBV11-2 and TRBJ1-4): EAGVAQSPRYKIIEKRQSVAFWCNPISGHATLYWYQQILGQGPKLLIQFQNNGVVDDSQLPKDRFSAERLKGVDSTLKIQPAKLEDSAVYLCASSLDRFGTVDEKLFFGSGTQLSVL.

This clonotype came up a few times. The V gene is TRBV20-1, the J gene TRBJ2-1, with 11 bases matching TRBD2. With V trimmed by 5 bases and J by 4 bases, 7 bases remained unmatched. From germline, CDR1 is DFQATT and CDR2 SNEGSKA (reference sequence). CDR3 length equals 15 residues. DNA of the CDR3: TGCAGTGCTCTCAAGGGACTAGCGGATTACAATGAGCAGTTCTTC. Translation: CSALKGLADYNEQFF.

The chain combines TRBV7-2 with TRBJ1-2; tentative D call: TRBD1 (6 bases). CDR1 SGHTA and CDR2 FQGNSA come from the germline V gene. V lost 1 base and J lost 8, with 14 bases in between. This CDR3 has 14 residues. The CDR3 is CASSLGLGAAGYTF. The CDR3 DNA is TGTGCCAGCAGCTTAGGTCTGGGGGCGGCCGGCTACACCTTC.

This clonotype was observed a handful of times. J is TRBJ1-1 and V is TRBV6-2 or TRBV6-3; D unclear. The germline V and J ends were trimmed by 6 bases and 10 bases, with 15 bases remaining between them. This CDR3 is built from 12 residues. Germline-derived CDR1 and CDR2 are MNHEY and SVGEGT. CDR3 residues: CASSHGGPLAFF. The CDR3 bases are TGTGCCAGCAGCCATGGAGGGCCGTTAGCTTTCTTT.

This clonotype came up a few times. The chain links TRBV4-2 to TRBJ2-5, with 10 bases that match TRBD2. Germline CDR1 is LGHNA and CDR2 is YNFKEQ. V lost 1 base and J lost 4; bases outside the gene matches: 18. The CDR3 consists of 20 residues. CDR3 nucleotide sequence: TGTGCCAGCAGCCAAGTTCGCCTAGCGGGAGACCCTGGGGGGGGAGAGACCCAGTACTTC. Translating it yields CASSQVRLAGDPGGGETQYF.

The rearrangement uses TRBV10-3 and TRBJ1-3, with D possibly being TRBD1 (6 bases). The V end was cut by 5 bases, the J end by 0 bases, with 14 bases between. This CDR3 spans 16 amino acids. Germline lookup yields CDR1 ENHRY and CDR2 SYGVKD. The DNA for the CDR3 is TGTGCCATCAGTCCCAGGGGATTTAACTCTGGAAACACCATATATTTT. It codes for CAISPRGFNSGNTIYF.

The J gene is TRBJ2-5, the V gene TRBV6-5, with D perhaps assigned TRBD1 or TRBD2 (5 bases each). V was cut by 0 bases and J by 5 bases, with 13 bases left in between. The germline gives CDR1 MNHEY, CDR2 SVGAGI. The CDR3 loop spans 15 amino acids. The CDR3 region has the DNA TGTGCCAGCAGTTACTCGATTGGGGGTACGGAGACCCAGTACTTC. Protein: CASSYSIGGTETQYF.

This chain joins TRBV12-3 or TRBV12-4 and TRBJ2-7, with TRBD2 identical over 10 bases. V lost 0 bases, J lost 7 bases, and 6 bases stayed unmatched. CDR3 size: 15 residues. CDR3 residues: CASSLALAGSGEQYF. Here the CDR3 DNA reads TGTGCCAGCAGTTTAGCACTAGCGGGATCTGGGGAGCAGTACTTC.

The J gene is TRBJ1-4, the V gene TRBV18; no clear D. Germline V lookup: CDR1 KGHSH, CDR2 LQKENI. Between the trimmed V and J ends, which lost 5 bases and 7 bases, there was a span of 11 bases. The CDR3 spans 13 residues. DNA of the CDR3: TGTGCCAGCTCAGAAACGGCCGGTGAAAAACTGTTTTTT. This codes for CASSETAGEKLFF.

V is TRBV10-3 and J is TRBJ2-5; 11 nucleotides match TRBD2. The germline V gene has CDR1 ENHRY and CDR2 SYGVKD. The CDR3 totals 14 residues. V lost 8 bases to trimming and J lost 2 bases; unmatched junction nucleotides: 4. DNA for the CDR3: TGTGCCATCTCGGGGACTAGCGGACAAGAGACCCAGTACTTC. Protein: CAISGTSGQETQYF.

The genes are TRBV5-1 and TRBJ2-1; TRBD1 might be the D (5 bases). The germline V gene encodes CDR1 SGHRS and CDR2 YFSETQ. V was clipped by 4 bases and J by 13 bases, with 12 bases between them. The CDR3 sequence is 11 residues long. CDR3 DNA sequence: TGCGCCAGCAGCCTAGGGGATGTACAGTTCTTC. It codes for CASSLGDVQFF.

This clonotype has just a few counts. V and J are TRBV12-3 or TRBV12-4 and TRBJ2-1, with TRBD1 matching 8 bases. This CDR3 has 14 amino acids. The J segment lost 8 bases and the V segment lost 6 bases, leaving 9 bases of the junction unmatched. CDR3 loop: CASSYTTGEDEQFF. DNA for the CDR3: TGTGCCAGCAGCTACACGACAGGGGAGGATGAGCAGTTCTTC.

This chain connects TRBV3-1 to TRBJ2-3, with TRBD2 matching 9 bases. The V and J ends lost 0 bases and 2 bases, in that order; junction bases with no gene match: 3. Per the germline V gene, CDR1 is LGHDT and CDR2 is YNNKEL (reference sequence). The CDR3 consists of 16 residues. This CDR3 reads CASSQDSGRATDTQYF. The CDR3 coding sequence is TGTGCCAGCAGCCAAGATAGCGGGAGAGCCACAGATACGCAGTATTTT.

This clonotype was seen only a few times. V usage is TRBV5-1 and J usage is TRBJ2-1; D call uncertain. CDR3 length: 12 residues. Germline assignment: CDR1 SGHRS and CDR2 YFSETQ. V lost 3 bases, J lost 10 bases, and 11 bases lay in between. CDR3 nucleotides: TGCGCCAGCAGCTCCCCCTTCAGGGAGCAGTTCTTC. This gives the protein CASSSPFREQFF.

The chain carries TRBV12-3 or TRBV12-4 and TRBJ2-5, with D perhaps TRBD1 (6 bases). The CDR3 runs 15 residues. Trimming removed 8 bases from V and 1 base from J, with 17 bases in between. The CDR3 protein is CASDQQGAPQETQYF. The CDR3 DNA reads TGTGCCAGCGACCAACAGGGAGCCCCCCAAGAGACCCAGTACTTC.

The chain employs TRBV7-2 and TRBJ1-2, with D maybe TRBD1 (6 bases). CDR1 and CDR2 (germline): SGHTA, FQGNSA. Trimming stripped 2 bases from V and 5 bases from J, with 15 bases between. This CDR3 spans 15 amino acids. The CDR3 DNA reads TGTGCCAGCAGCTTATCAAGGACAGTGCTATATGGCTACACCTTC. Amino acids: CASSLSRTVLYGYTF.

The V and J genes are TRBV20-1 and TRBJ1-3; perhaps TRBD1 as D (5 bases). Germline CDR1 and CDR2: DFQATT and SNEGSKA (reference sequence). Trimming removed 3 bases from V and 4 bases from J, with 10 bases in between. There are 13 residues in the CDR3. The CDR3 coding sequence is TGCAGTGCTAGTCTGACAGTGGGAAACACCATATATTTT. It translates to CSASLTVGNTIYF.

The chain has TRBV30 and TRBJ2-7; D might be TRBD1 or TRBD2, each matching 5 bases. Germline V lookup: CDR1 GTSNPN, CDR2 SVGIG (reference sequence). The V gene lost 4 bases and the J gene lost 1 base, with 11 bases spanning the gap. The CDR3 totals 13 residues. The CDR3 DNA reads TGTGCCTGGACCCGGGGCTCTTCCTACGAGCAGTACTTC. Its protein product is CAWTRGSSYEQYF.

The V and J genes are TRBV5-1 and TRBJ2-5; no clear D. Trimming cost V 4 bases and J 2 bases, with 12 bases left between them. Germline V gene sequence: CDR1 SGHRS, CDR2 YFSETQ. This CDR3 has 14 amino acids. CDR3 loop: CASSLRLRQETQYF. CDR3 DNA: TGCGCCAGCAGCCTTCGGCTACGACAAGAGACCCAGTACTTC.

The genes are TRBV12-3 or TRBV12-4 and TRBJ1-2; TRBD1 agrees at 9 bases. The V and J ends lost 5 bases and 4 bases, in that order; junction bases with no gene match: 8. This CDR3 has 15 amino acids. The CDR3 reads CASSHGTGRGYGYTF. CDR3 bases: TGTGCCAGCAGTCACGGGACAGGGCGCGGCTATGGCTACACCTTC.

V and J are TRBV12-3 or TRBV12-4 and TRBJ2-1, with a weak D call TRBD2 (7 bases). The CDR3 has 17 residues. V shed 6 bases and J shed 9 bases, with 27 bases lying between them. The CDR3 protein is CASSPLLLAARGGEQFF. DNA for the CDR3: TGTGCCAGCAGCCCCCTCCTCCTAGCGGCCCGAGGGGGTGAGCAGTTCTTC.